These 28 T cell receptor beta chains came from one sample sequenced in a study of blood T cell repertoires in COVID-19. The method was immunoSEQ multiplex PCR; TCRdb's version includes in-frame clones alone and lacks a portion of them. The table has about 180,000 clones, approximately 80% seen once. What was sequenced was peripheral blood. These receptors came from a human donor in a cohort sampled during active COVID-19.

The chain combines TRBV2 with TRBJ2-5, with 12 nucleotides matching TRBD2. J lost 5 bases, V lost 8 bases, and 6 bases had no gene match. Looked up from germline, CDR1 is SNHLY and CDR2 is FYNNEI. This CDR3 contains 14 residues. This CDR3 reads CASRTSGARETQYF. The DNA for the CDR3 is TGTGCCAGCCGGACTAGCGGGGCCAGGGAGACCCAGTACTTC.

This chain uses TRBV9 with TRBJ1-1, with unresolved D. V was trimmed by 4 bases and J by 1 base, leaving 8 bases between them. CDR3 length equals 13 residues. Germline lookup yields CDR1 SGDLS and CDR2 YYNGEE. CDR3 nucleotide sequence: TGTGCCAGCAGCCCCCGTAGGAACACTGAAGCTTTCTTT. It encodes CASSPRRNTEAFF.

There are a few counts of this clone. V gene TRBV28 combines with J gene TRBJ2-7, with D perhaps matching TRBD2 (6 bases). Trimming shortened V by 2 bases and J by 10 bases, and 9 bases separated the two germline ends. CDR1 and CDR2 (germline): MDHEN, SYDVKM. The CDR3 loop spans 11 amino acids. CDR3 residues: CASSLGRGQYF. The CDR3 DNA follows: TGTGCCAGCAGTTTAGGGCGGGGTCAGTACTTC.

This clone was picked up one time. The sample contains more than one DNA sequence encoding this CDR3. The chain couples TRBV6-1 to TRBJ1-1; 8 nucleotides line up with TRBD1. CDR1 is MNHNS and CDR2 is SASEGT in the germline V gene. The trim removed 3 bases at V and 1 base at J, leaving 1 base unmatched. This CDR3 comprises 14 residues. CDR3 in amino acids: CASSEGTGNTEAFF. The CDR3 nucleotides read TGTGCCAGCAGTGAGGGGACAGGGAACACTGAAGCTTTCTTT.

The genes are TRBV6-5 and TRBJ1-6; D is uncertain. CDR1 and CDR2 (germline): MNHEY, SVGAGI. CDR3 size: 14 residues. V lost 2 bases and J 9 bases, leaving 11 bases between the germline ends. The CDR3, as DNA: TGTGCCAGCAGTTACCTCAAAGCGGGTTCACCCCTCCACTTT. Translated, it gives CASSYLKAGSPLHF.

This clone was observed once. This chain connects TRBV4-1 to TRBJ2-4, with TRBD2 matching 13 bases. V gave up 4 bases and J gave up 0 bases; unmatched junction bases: 6. The germline gives CDR1 MGHRA, CDR2 YSYEKL. The CDR3 covers 18 residues. The DNA for the CDR3 is TGCGCCAGCAGCCTGGGACTAGCGGGGTTCCTAGCCAAAAACATTCAGTACTTC. The encoded protein is CASSLGLAGFLAKNIQYF.

V and J are TRBV12-3 or TRBV12-4 and TRBJ1-3; TRBD1 is a possible D gene (5 bases). Between the trimmed V and J ends, which lost 6 bases and 4 bases, there was a span of 7 bases. This CDR3 comprises 12 residues. The DNA for the CDR3 is TGTGCCAGCAGGCCAGGGGGAAACACCATATATTTT. Translating gives CASRPGGNTIYF.

The chain couples TRBV6-6 to TRBJ2-1, with 7 bases identical to TRBD2. The CDR3 has 13 residues. The germline CDR1 and CDR2 sequences are MNHNY and SVGAGI (reference sequence). V lost 7 bases to trimming and J lost 9 bases; unmatched junction nucleotides: 9. CDR3 region: CASTRGGYGEQFF. Written as DNA, the CDR3 is TGTGCCAGCACCCGGGGAGGGTATGGTGAGCAGTTCTTC.

Regarding this clone: Mismatch with germline at one junction end may stem from a read error. The genes are TRBV27 and TRBJ2-3; 12 positions match TRBD2. The CDR3 length is 9 residues. Germline CDR1 is MNHEY and CDR2 is SMNVEV (reference sequence). The CDR3 DNA is TGTGCCAGCGGACTAGCGGGACATTTT. It encodes CASGLAGHF.

This chain joins TRBV7-2 and TRBJ1-1; tentative D call: TRBD1 (6 bases). The V end was cut by 3 bases, the J end by 7 bases, with 12 bases between. The CDR3 is 13 residues long. The germline V gene encodes CDR1 SGHTA and CDR2 FQGNSA. The CDR3 sequence: CASSFGGRVEAFF. The CDR3 DNA follows: TGTGCCAGCAGCTTCGGGGGGCGGGTTGAAGCTTTCTTT.

The V call is TRBV6-4, the J call TRBJ2-3, with 12 bases lining up with TRBD2. CDR3 length: 15 amino acids. The germline gives CDR1 MRHNA, CDR2 SNTAGT. V lost 6 bases and J lost 1; bases outside the gene matches: 2. In DNA, the CDR3 is TGTGCCAGCAGCCGGACTAGCGGGGGCACAGATACGCAGTATTTT. Translation gives CASSRTSGGTDTQYF.

The chain links TRBV6-2 or TRBV6-3 to TRBJ2-3; D perhaps matches TRBD1 (6 bases). Germline CDR1 MNHEY, CDR2 SVGEGT. V lost 2 bases to trimming and J lost 5 bases, with 11 bases between them. The CDR3 is made up of 14 amino acids. CDR3 sequence: CASSYDQGIDTQYF. Written as DNA, the CDR3 is TGTGCCAGCAGTTACGACCAGGGGATAGATACGCAGTATTTT.

J is TRBJ1-1 and V is TRBV5-6; TRBD1 might be the D (5 bases). V was clipped by 1 base and J by 5 bases, with 15 bases between them. The CDR3 consists of 15 residues. Germline loops: CDR1 SGHDT, CDR2 YYEEEE. The CDR3 spells CASSLWGRGRTEAFF. CDR3 in DNA: TGTGCCAGCAGCTTGTGGGGCCGGGGGAGGACTGAAGCTTTCTTT.

The chain recombines TRBV4-2 with TRBJ1-5, with D possibly TRBD1 on 6 matching bases. Per germline, CDR1 LGHNA and CDR2 YNFKEQ. V was cut by 6 bases and J by 1 base, with 13 bases left in between. This CDR3 is built from 15 residues. CDR3 sequence (DNA): TGTGCCAGCAGTCCCAGGGGAGAAAGCAATCAGCCCCAGCATTTT. Translating gives CASSPRGESNQPQHF.

The chain carries TRBV6-5 and TRBJ2-3, with D perhaps TRBD1 (6 bases). The V gene lost 6 bases and the J gene lost 0 bases, with 10 bases spanning the gap. The CDR3 runs to 14 residues. CDR1 MNHEY and CDR2 SVGAGI come from the germline V gene. The CDR3: CASSRGGSTDTQYF. The CDR3 DNA reads as TGTGCCAGCAGCCGAGGGGGAAGCACAGATACGCAGTATTTT.

V and J are TRBV19 and TRBJ2-7; tentative D call: TRBD1 (5 bases). The CDR3 totals 14 residues. Trimming shortened V by 0 bases and J by 2 bases, and 8 bases separated the two germline ends. Per germline, CDR1 LNHDA and CDR2 SQIVND (reference sequence). The CDR3 bases are TGTGCCAGTAGTATAGAAAGGACACCCTACGAGCAGTACTTC. This translates into CASSIERTPYEQYF.

The gene calls are TRBV7-8 and TRBJ1-3, with D perhaps TRBD1 (6 bases). This CDR3 has 11 amino acids. Germline values: CDR1 SGHVS, CDR2 FQNEAQ. V was shortened by 4 bases and J by 15 bases, with 13 bases between the two germline ends. The CDR3 here is CASSSRQARYF. The CDR3 region has the DNA TGTGCCAGCAGCTCCCGACAGGCCCGATATTTT.

The chain recombines TRBV7-3 with TRBJ2-3; 7 positions agree with TRBD1. This CDR3 is built from 16 residues. The junction had 11 bases not matched to a gene; V was cut back by 2 bases and J by 6 bases. Looked up from germline, CDR1 is SGHTA and CDR2 is FQGTGA. This chain's CDR3 is CASSLGQDRRFDTQYF. Written as DNA, the CDR3 is TGTGCCAGCAGCTTAGGGCAGGACAGGAGGTTTGATACGCAGTATTTT.

The CDR3 sequence: CASSTLMNTEAFF. The CDR3, as DNA: TGCGCCAGTAGTACCCTCATGAACACTGAAGCTTTCTTT. V gene TRBV4-3 combines with J gene TRBJ1-1; D remains ambiguous. The CDR3 loop spans 13 amino acids. Looked up from germline, CDR1 is LGHNA and CDR2 is YSLEER. V was clipped by 9 bases and J by 0 bases, with 11 bases between them.

The chain combines TRBV14 with TRBJ2-7, with a weak D call TRBD1 (6 bases). Germline V lookup: CDR1 SGHDN, CDR2 FVKESK. The CDR3 covers 14 residues. V was trimmed by 10 bases and J by 3 bases, leaving 19 bases between them. The CDR3 region has the DNA TGTGCCAACCCACGGACAGACTCCCTCTACGAGCAGTACTTC. It yields the protein CANPRTDSLYEQYF. Filled out from reference TRBV14 and TRBJ2-7, the complete variable domain reads EAGVTQFPSHSVIEKGQTVTLRCDPISGHDNLYWYRRVMGKEIKFLLHFVKESKQDESGMPNNRFLAERTGGTYSTLKVQPAELEDSGVYFCANPRTDSLYEQYFGPGTRLTVT.

V gene TRBV11-2 combines with J gene TRBJ2-1, with 12 bases fitting TRBD2. The CDR3 has 14 amino acids. V shed 3 bases and J 7 bases; nucleotides not matched to a gene: 1. Per the germline V gene, CDR1 is SGHAT and CDR2 is FQNNGV. CDR3 residues: CASSFGTSGNEQFF. CDR3 nucleotide sequence: TGTGCCAGCAGCTTCGGGACTAGCGGGAATGAGCAGTTCTTC. The full variable domain, its missing parts supplied by reference TRBV11-2 and TRBJ2-1, is EAGVAQSPRYKIIEKRQSVAFWCNPISGHATLYWYQQILGQGPKLLIQFQNNGVVDDSQLPKDRFSAERLKGVDSTLKIQPAKLEDSAVYLCASSFGTSGNEQFFGPGTRLTVL.

A few counts support this clone. The chain carries TRBV5-6 and TRBJ1-2; TRBD1 might be the D (6 bases). V shed 4 bases and J shed 4 bases, with 14 bases lying between them. Per the germline V gene, CDR1 is SGHDT and CDR2 is YYEEEE. The CDR3 consists of 14 residues. The CDR3 reads CASSLTGTTYGYTF. The DNA for the CDR3 is TGTGCCAGCAGCCTGACAGGAACGACCTATGGCTACACCTTC.

This chain joins TRBV19 and TRBJ2-7; TRBD1 is a possible D gene (6 bases). Germline V gives CDR1 LNHDA, CDR2 SQIVND (reference sequence). Trimming shortened V by 5 bases and J by 2 bases, and 13 bases separated the two germline ends. This CDR3 is 14 amino acids long. The CDR3 spells CASSFHRDPYEQYF. CDR3 DNA: TGTGCCAGTAGTTTTCACAGGGATCCCTACGAGCAGTACTTC.

This chain joins TRBV7-9 and TRBJ2-5; 11 nucleotides match TRBD2. There are 16 residues in the CDR3. The ends lost 1 base at V and 5 bases at J; junction bases unmatched: 6. The V gene's germline CDR1 is SEHNR and CDR2 FQNEAQ (reference sequence). CDR3 DNA sequence: TGTGCCAGCAGCTTAGGGCTAGCGGGAGGACGGGAGACCCAGTACTTC. It specifies CASSLGLAGGRETQYF.

This chain joins TRBV5-6 and TRBJ1-1; 9 nucleotides match TRBD1. The CDR3 length is 14 residues. Germline-derived CDR1 and CDR2 are SGHDT and YYEEEE. After removal of 5 bases from V and 1 base from J, the junction contained 3 bases not matched to a gene. The CDR3: CASSRQGENTEAFF. CDR3 sequence (DNA): TGTGCCAGCAGTCGACAGGGGGAGAACACTGAAGCTTTCTTT.

The chain recombines TRBV4-2 with TRBJ1-5; the match to TRBD1 covers 9 bases. Germline lookup yields CDR1 LGHNA and CDR2 YNFKEQ. V shed 4 bases, J shed 5 bases, and the junction held 6 bases outside the gene matches. This CDR3 region has 15 residues. CDR3 sequence reads: CASSPGDRDHQPQHF. CDR3 nucleotides: TGTGCCAGCAGCCCTGGGGACAGGGACCATCAGCCCCAGCATTTT.

The V gene is TRBV7-2, the J gene TRBJ1-1; D is uncertain. V was clipped by 4 bases and J by 0 bases, with 6 bases between them. The CDR3 sequence is 13 residues long. Germline V gene data show CDR1 as SGHTA and CDR2 as FQGNSA. The CDR3 is CASSSYMNTEAFF. DNA of the CDR3: TGTGCCAGCAGCTCCTATATGAACACTGAAGCTTTCTTT.

This chain joins TRBV29-1 and TRBJ1-2, with D unclear. This CDR3 contains 12 residues. V was cut by 0 bases and J by 8 bases, with 10 bases left in between. Germline V lookup: CDR1 SQVTM, CDR2 ANQGSEA. The CDR3 DNA is TGCAGCGTTGAAGAGGCGGTCCGGGGCTACACCTTC. Its protein is CSVEEAVRGYTF.